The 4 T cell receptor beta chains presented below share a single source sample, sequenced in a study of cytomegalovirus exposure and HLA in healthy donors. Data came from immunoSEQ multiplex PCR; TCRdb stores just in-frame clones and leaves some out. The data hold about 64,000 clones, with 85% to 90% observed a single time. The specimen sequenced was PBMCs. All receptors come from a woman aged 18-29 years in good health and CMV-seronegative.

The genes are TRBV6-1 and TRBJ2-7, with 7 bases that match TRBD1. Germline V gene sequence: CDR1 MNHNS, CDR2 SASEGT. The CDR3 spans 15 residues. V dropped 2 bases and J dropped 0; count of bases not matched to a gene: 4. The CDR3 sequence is CASSEYRGSSYEQYF. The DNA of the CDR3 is TGTGCCAGCAGTGAATACAGGGGCAGCTCCTACGAGCAGTACTTC.

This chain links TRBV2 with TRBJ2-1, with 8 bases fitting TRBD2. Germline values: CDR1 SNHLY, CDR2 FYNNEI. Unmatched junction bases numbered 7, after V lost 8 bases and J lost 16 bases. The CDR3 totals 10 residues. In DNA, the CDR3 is TGTGCCAGCGACGGGGGGGCTAAATTCTTC. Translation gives CASDGGAKFF.

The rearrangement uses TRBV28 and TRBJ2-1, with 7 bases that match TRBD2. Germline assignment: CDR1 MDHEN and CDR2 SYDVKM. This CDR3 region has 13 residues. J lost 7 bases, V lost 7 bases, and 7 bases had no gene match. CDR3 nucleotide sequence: TGTGCCAGCACGCCAGCGGGGTATAATGAGCAGTTCTTC. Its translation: CASTPAGYNEQFF.

CDR3 DNA sequence: TGTGCCAGCAGCTCCGACAGACGCTATGGCTACACCTTC. Translation gives CASSSDRRYGYTF. The chain uses TRBV7-2 and TRBJ1-2; D possibly corresponds to TRBD1 (5 bases). Germline assignment: CDR1 SGHTA and CDR2 FQGNSA. The CDR3 length is 13 residues. V lost 4 bases and J lost 4, with 10 bases in between.